Listed below are T cell receptor beta chains from one sample, sequenced in a study of cytomegalovirus exposure and HLA in healthy donors. Using immunoSEQ multiplex PCR, the repertoire was profiled, and TCRdb retains in-frame clones only, with some absent. This table holds 35,000 to 50,000 clones, roughly half found once. The sequenced sample was PBMCs. The receptor source for this set is a human donor in good health. Each CDR3 is given with its conserved first and last residue. A D gene is named only where the DNA matches it firmly. Clone size appears in some rows only: once, few, many, or a class for an expanded clone.

TRBD1	TRBV7-9	once	TRBJ2-3	CASSSGQVVSQYF	TGTGCCAGCAGCTCGGGACAGGTGGTTTCGCAGTATTTT
TRBD1	TRBV9	once	TRBJ2-7	CASSVGGQGLSYEQYF	TGTGCCAGCAGCGTAGGGGGACAGGGACTCTCCTACGAGCAGTACTTC
TRBD2	TRBV7-2	few	TRBJ2-3	CASSPTLAGGPNTDTQYF	TGTGCCAGCAGCCCAACCCTAGCGGGGGGGCCGAACACAGATACGCAGTATTTT
TRBD1	TRBV30	few	TRBJ1-5	CAWGSGGYQPQHF	TGTGCCTGGGGGTCAGGGGGTTATCAGCCCCAGCATTTT
-	TRBV29-1	-	TRBJ1-1	CSVVIDTEAFF	TGCAGCGTTGTTATCGACACTGAAGCTTTCTTT
-	TRBV6-6	few	TRBJ1-5	CASSPTPNQPQHF	TGTGCCAGCAGTCCTACTCCTAATCAGCCCCAGCATTTT
TRBD1	TRBV28	-	TRBJ1-5	CASSRGQGSSNQPQHF	TGTGCCAGCAGCCGCGGACAGGGCTCGAGCAATCAGCCCCAGCATTTT
TRBD1	TRBV6-1	-	TRBJ1-4	CASSLTGTNEKLFF	TGTGCCAGCAGTTTGACAGGGACTAATGAAAAACTGTTTTTT
-	TRBV28	-	TRBJ1-5	CASRMGHSNQPQHF	TGTGCCAGCAGGATGGGCCATAGCAATCAGCCCCAGCATTTT
-	TRBV5-1	-	TRBJ1-2	CASSLTGSYGYTF	TGCGCCAGCAGCTTGACAGGGAGCTATGGCTACACCTTC
TRBD2	TRBV4-3	-	TRBJ2-3	CASSQDQLASGSSDTQYF	TGCGCCAGCAGCCAAGATCAGTTGGCTAGCGGGAGTTCTGATACGCAGTATTTT
-	TRBV10-3	-	TRBJ2-3	CAISTGATDTQYF	TGCGCCATCTCGACGGGAGCGACAGATACGCAGTATTTT
-	TRBV5-4	-	TRBJ1-2	CASSLAGNSFANYGYTF	TGTGCCAGCAGCTTGGCGGGAAACTCTTTCGCTAACTATGGCTACACCTTC
-	TRBV19	-	TRBJ2-2	CASRAGRNTGELFF	TGTGCCAGTAGGGCGGGACGGAACACCGGGGAGCTGTTTTTT
-	TRBV4-3	few	TRBJ1-2	CASSQVAGRGYTF	TGCGCCAGCAGCCAAGTGGCAGGGCGTGGCTACACCTTC
TRBD1	TRBV30	few	TRBJ2-5	CAVDRGRRETQYF	TGTGCCGTCGACAGGGGGCGGCGGGAGACCCAGTACTTC
TRBD1	TRBV9	-	TRBJ2-7	CASSVGVGQGRYEQYF	TGTGCCAGCAGCGTAGGAGTCGGACAGGGCCGCTACGAGCAGTACTTC
-	TRBV2	few	TRBJ1-5	CASTRGGANQPQHF	TGTGCCAGCACCAGAGGGGGGGCCAATCAGCCCCAGCATTTT
TRBD1	TRBV25-1	-	TRBJ2-1	CASSAPGAGGRNEQFF	TGTGCCAGCAGTGCCCCGGGGGCAGGGGGCCGGAATGAGCAGTTCTTC
TRBD2	TRBV19	-	TRBJ2-5	CASSTHNTPTSGKQETQYF	TGTGCCAGTAGTACCCATAACACCCCGACTAGCGGTAAACAAGAGACCCAGTACTTC
TRBD1	TRBV6-1	-	TRBJ2-5	CATKTGGEETQYF	TGTGCCACCAAGACAGGGGGCGAAGAGACCCAGTACTTC
-	TRBV7-2	-	TRBJ1-1	CASSVQGSATEAFF	TGTGCCAGCAGCGTTCAGGGTAGTGCCACTGAAGCTTTCTTT
-	TRBV4-3	-	TRBJ2-7	CASSQERGNEQYF	TGCGCCAGCAGCCAAGAACGAGGGAACGAGCAGTACTTC
-	TRBV7-3	-	TRBJ2-1	CASSPLAGASNEQFF	TGTGCCAGCAGCCCCTTAGCAGGGGCGAGCAATGAGCAGTTCTTC
TRBD2	TRBV27	many	TRBJ2-4	CASSLLGTSGRALGIQYF	TGTGCCAGCAGTTTACTTGGGACTAGCGGGAGGGCCCTTGGCATTCAGTACTTC
TRBD1	TRBV7-2	-	TRBJ1-1	CASSLQQGALVTFF	TGTGCCAGCAGCTTGCAACAGGGGGCTTTGGTGACTTTCTTT
TRBD1	TRBV18	few	TRBJ1-1	CASSPTGGGEAFF	TGTGCCAGCTCGCCCACAGGGGGCGGTGAGGCTTTCTTT
TRBD1	TRBV6-1	-	TRBJ2-7	CASSWDSRDEQYF	TGTGCCAGCAGCTGGGACAGCAGAGACGAGCAGTACTTC
TRBD1	TRBV9	-	TRBJ2-5	CASSVSTGRETQYF	TGTGCCAGCAGCGTCTCGACAGGGCGAGAGACCCAGTACTTC
TRBD2	TRBV4-3	-	TRBJ2-7	CASSQEGLAGRNEQYF	TGCGCCAGCAGCCAAGAAGGCCTAGCGGGGCGCAACGAGCAGTACTTC
TRBD2	TRBV27	few	TRBJ2-1	CASQRWGLAGVGYNEQFF	TGTGCCAGCCAAAGGTGGGGACTAGCGGGAGTGGGCTACAATGAGCAGTTCTTC
-	TRBV6-5	few	TRBJ2-7	CASSSHRLSAIYEQYF	TGTGCCAGCAGTTCCCACCGGCTTAGCGCGATCTACGAGCAGTACTTC
TRBD1	TRBV7-9	-	TRBJ2-5	CASKQGGLETQYF	TGTGCCAGCAAACAGGGGGGCCTAGAGACCCAGTACTTC